Following are 6 T cell receptor beta chains from one sample sequenced in a study of T cells after yellow fever vaccination (dated by TCRdb to about 2019). The library was built by means of 5' RACE. Sequencing instrument: Illumina HiSeq 2500. TCRdb reprocessing: public reads trimmed at Q25 with fastp, clones called with MiXCR, in-frame beta chains kept. One record per CDR3 amino acid sequence lists the most common genes and DNA. The sample table holds about 510,000 distinct CDR3 sequences, of which around a fifth were seen once. Clones ranked in the top ten supply about 16% of the sample. Per the publication, the treatment or condition label means: live attenuated yellow fever vaccine strain. Sequenced material: PBMCs, taken approximately 22 days after the first yellow fever vaccination. These receptors originate from a man younger than 35 who received the YFV17D yellow fever vaccine.

This chain connects TRBV5-1 to TRBJ1-3; weak D call: TRBD1 (6 bases). The germline V gene has CDR1 SGHRS and CDR2 YFSETQ. The CDR3 totals 15 residues. Deletions cut 1 base from V and 0 bases from J, with 8 bases between. CDR3 amino acids: CASSLLGASGNTIYF. The CDR3 region has the DNA TGCGCCAGCAGCTTGTTGGGGGCCTCTGGAAACACCATATATTTT.

The chain employs TRBV5-1 and TRBJ2-2; 9 nucleotides align to TRBD1. CDR1 is SGHRS, CDR2 YFSETQ, per germline. The length of the CDR3 is 14 residues. V trimming: 4 bases; J trimming: 7 bases; junction bases outside the gene matches: 5. CDR3 in amino acids: CASSLWTGDGELFF. In DNA form, the CDR3 reads TGCGCCAGCAGCCTATGGACAGGGGACGGGGAGCTGTTTTTT. The full variable domain, its missing parts supplied by reference TRBV5-1 and TRBJ2-2, is KAGVTQTPRYLIKTRGQQVTLSCSPISGHRSVSWYQQTPGQGLQFLFEYFSETQRNKGNFPGRFSGRQFSNSRSEMNVSTLELGDSALYLCASSLWTGDGELFFGEGSRLTVL.

This clonotype has at least ten counts. The chain employs TRBV18 and TRBJ2-7; D gene unclear. V was trimmed by 4 bases and J by 3 bases, leaving 7 bases between them. Germline V gene data show CDR1 as KGHSH and CDR2 as LQKENI. The CDR3 runs 12 residues. This chain's CDR3 is CASSQANYEQYF. The CDR3 coding sequence is TGTGCCAGCTCACAGGCTAACTACGAGCAGTACTTC.

This clonotype has just a few counts. This chain joins TRBV5-6 and TRBJ1-4; maybe TRBD1 (6 bases). The CDR3 contains 14 residues. Trimming took off 1 base at V and 7 bases at J, with 11 bases between the two ends. The germline CDR1 and CDR2 sequences are SGHDT and YYEEEE. The CDR3 nucleotides are TGTGCCAGCAGCTTGAGGGGGGTTGGTGAAAAACTGTTTTTT. It translates to CASSLRGVGEKLFF.

J is TRBJ1-1 and V is TRBV3-1; D remains ambiguous. V lost 1 base and J lost 4, with 10 bases in between. Germline V gives CDR1 LGHDT, CDR2 YNNKEL (reference sequence). This CDR3 comprises 14 residues. CDR3 bases: TGTGCCAGCAGCCAAGTTTATACCACCACTGAAGCTTTCTTT. It encodes CASSQVYTTTEAFF.

This clonotype occurred a few times. The chain employs TRBV30 and TRBJ2-7, with D uncertain. Trimming removed 2 bases at V and 3 bases at J, with 8 bases between. Germline-derived CDR1 and CDR2 are GTSNPN and SVGIG (reference sequence). The CDR3 length is 12 residues. The CDR3 loop is CAWSPHSYEQYF. The CDR3 nucleotides are TGTGCCTGGAGTCCCCACAGCTACGAGCAGTACTTC.